A selection of T cell receptor beta chains follows, all from one sample in a study of yellow fever vaccine responses in identical twins. TCRdb ran MiXCR on the RT-PCR reads and lists one entry per CDR3 protein. The data contain more than 4,500 distinct CDR3 sequences, about 65% of them singletons. Here the sequenced sample was T cells from blood (PBMCs), unsorted or a sorted subset (not recorded which), taken before or after yellow fever vaccination (not recorded which). Every receptor here comes from a woman in her late teens or twenties who received the yellow fever vaccine. CDR3s include the opening cysteine and the closing phenylalanine or tryptophan. D genes are given only for firm matches. Clone size is given for some rows only: seen once, a few or many times, or a class if the clone is expanded.

NA | TRBJ2-6 | TRBV2 | NA | TGTGCCAGCAGTGATAGGGCTCTGGGGACACCTGGGGCCAACGTCCTGACTTTC | CASSDRALGTPGANVLTF
NA | TRBJ2-3 | TRBV5-6 | NA | TGTGCCAGCAGCTTGGCCGATACGCAGTATTTT | CASSLADTQYF
NA | TRBJ2-1 | TRBV2 | NA | TGTGCCAGTGGACCGAGATACAATGAGCAGTTCTTC | CASGPRYNEQFF
NA | TRBJ2-5 | TRBV20-1 | TRBD1 | TGCAGTGCTGGGCAAGACAGGGCCCAAGAGACCCAGTACTTC | CSAGQDRAQETQYF
NA | TRBJ2-5 | TRBV29-1 | TRBD2 | TGCAGCGTTGAACTCCGACTAGCGGATACCTACCGAGAGACCCAGTACTTC | CSVELRLADTYRETQYF
NA | TRBJ2-6 | TRBV13 | NA | TGTGCCAGCAGCTTGGACTCTGGGGCCAACGTCCTGACTTTC | CASSLDSGANVLTF
NA | TRBJ2-7 | TRBV20-1 | TRBD1 | TGCAGTGCTAGAGCTCTTCAGGGGGATGACTACGAGCAGTACTTC | CSARALQGDDYEQYF
NA | TRBJ2-1 | TRBV5-2 | NA | TGTGCCAGCAGCTTGATCACAGGGGCGGGTGAGCAGTTCTTC | CASSLITGAGEQFF
NA | TRBJ2-3 | TRBV18 | NA | TGTGCCAGCTCATCCTCGGCAGATACGCAGTATTTT | CASSSSADTQYF
NA | TRBJ2-7 | TRBV4-3 | TRBD2 | TGCGCCAGCAGCCAAGATATCGCGGGAGGTTACGAGCAGTACTTC | CASSQDIAGGYEQYF
NA | TRBJ2-3 | TRBV29-1 | NA | TGCAGCGTTGAGTATGCGGAGGTGGCTAATACGCAGTATTTT | CSVEYAEVANTQYF
NA | TRBJ2-1 | TRBV6-4 | TRBD1 | TGTGCCAGCAGTGACCGGGACAGCGGATACAATGAGCAGTTCTTC | CASSDRDSGYNEQFF
few | TRBJ2-1 | TRBV12-3/TRBV12-4 | NA | TGTGCCAGCAGTCCCTTAAATGAGCAGTTCTTC | CASSPLNEQFF
NA | TRBJ1-3 | TRBV4-1 | TRBD1 | TGCGCCAGCAGCCCGCCACAGGGGGAAAACACCATATATTTT | CASSPPQGENTIYF
NA | TRBJ2-1 | TRBV30 | NA | TGTGCCTGGAGCCTAGGGGTTAGCGGCTACAATGAGCAGTTCTTC | CAWSLGVSGYNEQFF
NA | TRBJ2-1 | TRBV29-1 | NA | TGCAGCGTTAGGGTGAATGAGCAGTTCTTC | CSVRVNEQFF
NA | TRBJ2-7 | TRBV19 | NA | TGTGCCAGTCGCGGCTCCTACGAGCAGTACTTC | CASRGSYEQYF
NA | TRBJ2-7 | TRBV28 | NA | TGTGCCAGCAGTTTAGGTGGGACCCACAACGAGCAGTACTTC | CASSLGGTHNEQYF
NA | TRBJ2-7 | TRBV9 | TRBD2 | TGTGCCAGCAGCCCCAGCGGGAGCTACGAGCAGTACTTC | CASSPSGSYEQYF
NA | TRBJ2-1 | TRBV23-1 | TRBD2 | TGCGCCAGCACCCCCTTGCCAGCGGGAGGTAATGAGCAGTTCTTC | CASTPLPAGGNEQFF
NA | TRBJ1-4 | TRBV11-2 | NA | TGTGCCAGCAGCTTAGTTCAAGCAACTAATGAAAAACTGTTTTTT | CASSLVQATNEKLFF
NA | TRBJ2-3 | TRBV10-1 | NA | TGCGCCAGCAGCTGGACTAGCACAGATACGCAGTATTTT | CASSWTSTDTQYF
once | TRBJ2-3 | TRBV7-9 | NA | TGTGCCATTACCGGGGCCTTAACCCCAGATACGCAGTATTTT | CAITGALTPDTQYF
NA | TRBJ2-1 | TRBV15 | TRBD2 | TGTGCCACCAGCAGAGATCACGGGGGAGGGTCCTACAATGAGCAGTTCTTC | CATSRDHGGGSYNEQFF
NA | TRBJ2-5 | TRBV4-3 | NA | TGCGCCAGCAGCCAAGAGTACGGGCCAGAGACCCAGTACTTC | CASSQEYGPETQYF
NA | TRBJ1-4 | TRBV13 | TRBD1 | TGTGCCAGCAGCGCAACCGGGACAGGCCGTGAAAAACTGTTTTTT | CASSATGTGREKLFF
NA | TRBJ2-7 | TRBV29-1 | NA | TGCACAGCGATATCAGGGACCGAGCAGTACTTC | CTAISGTEQYF
NA | TRBJ2-3 | TRBV29-1 | NA | TGCAGCGTATGGACAGGCACAGATACGCAGTATTTT | CSVWTGTDTQYF